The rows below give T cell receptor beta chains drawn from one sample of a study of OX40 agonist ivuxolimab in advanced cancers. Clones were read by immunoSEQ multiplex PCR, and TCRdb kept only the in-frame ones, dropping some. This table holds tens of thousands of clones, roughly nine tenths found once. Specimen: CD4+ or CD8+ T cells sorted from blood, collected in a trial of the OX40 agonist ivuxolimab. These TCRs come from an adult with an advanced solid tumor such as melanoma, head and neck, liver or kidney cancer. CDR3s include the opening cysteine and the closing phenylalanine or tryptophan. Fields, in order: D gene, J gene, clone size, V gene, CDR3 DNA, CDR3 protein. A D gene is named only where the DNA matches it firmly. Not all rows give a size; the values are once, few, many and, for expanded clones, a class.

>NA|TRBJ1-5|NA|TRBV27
TGTGCCAGCAGTTTATCAATGTGGAGCAATCAGCCCCAGCATTTT
CASSLSMWSNQPQHF
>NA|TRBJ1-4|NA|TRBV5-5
TGTGCCAGCAGCTTGCGGGAGACTAATGAAAAACTGTTTTTT
CASSLRETNEKLFF
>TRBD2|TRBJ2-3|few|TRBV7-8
TGTGCCAGCAGCTTAGAAATAGCGGGAGGGATTGCGTCCCCAAGCACAGATACGCAGTATTTT
CASSLEIAGGIASPSTDTQYF
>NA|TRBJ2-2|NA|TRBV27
TGTGCCAGCAGTTTATCGGGATCCGGGGAGCTGTTTTTT
CASSLSGSGELFF
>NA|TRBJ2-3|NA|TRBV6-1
TGTGCCAGCAGTGAAAGGGCAGATACGCAGTATTTT
CASSERADTQYF
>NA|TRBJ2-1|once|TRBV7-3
TGTGCCAGCAGCCGCACCTCCTACAATGAGCAGTTCTTC
CASSRTSYNEQFF
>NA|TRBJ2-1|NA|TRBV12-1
TGTGCCAGCAGCCCCCCTTCTATCTTC
CASSPPSIF
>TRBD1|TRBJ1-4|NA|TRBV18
TGTGCCAGCTCACGACAGGGAGGTGAAAAACTGTTTTTT
CASSRQGGEKLFF
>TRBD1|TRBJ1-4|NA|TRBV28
TGTGCCAGCAGTTTAGTGGGTCAGGGGGCTGAAAAACTGTTTTTT
CASSLVGQGAEKLFF
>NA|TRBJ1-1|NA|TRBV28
TGTGCCAGCAGTTTATCTGGGGGAGGTGGCACTGAAGCTTTCTTT
CASSLSGGGGTEAFF
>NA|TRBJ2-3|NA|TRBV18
TGTGCCAGCTCACCACTAGAGGTGACAGATACGCAGTATTTT
CASSPLEVTDTQYF
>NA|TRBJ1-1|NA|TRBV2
TGTGCCAGCAGTGGACATAACACTGAAGCTTTCTTT
CASSGHNTEAFF
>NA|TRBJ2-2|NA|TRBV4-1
TGCGCCAGCAGCCTGAGTACGAACACCGGGGAGCTGTTTTTT
CASSLSTNTGELFF
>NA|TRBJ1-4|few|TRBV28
TGTGCCAGCAGTCCCCTACAGTTGACAGATGGAAAACTGTTTTTT
CASSPLQLTDGKLFF
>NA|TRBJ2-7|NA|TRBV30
TGTGCCTTGGAGGGGGACAGCTCCTACGAGCAGTACTTC
CALEGDSSYEQYF
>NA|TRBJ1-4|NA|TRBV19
TGTGCCAGTAGAAGGGAGGGGACTAATGAAAAACTGTTTTTT
CASRREGTNEKLFF
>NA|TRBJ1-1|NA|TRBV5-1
TGCGCCAGCAGCTCGAGGCCAACCATGAACACTGAAGCTTTCTTT
CASSSRPTMNTEAFF
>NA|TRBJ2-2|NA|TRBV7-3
TGTGCCAGCAGCTTAACGTACAGGGACAACACCGGGGAGCTGTTTTTT
CASSLTYRDNTGELFF
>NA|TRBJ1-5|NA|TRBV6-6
TGTGCCAGCAGTTACTCGTACAGGGTAAATCAGCCCCAGCATTTT
CASSYSYRVNQPQHF
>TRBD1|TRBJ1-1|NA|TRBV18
TGTGCCAGCTCACCCCCGACAGGGGGCAAGGGTGAAGCTTTCTTT
CASSPPTGGKGEAFF
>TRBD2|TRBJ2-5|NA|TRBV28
TGTGCCAGCAGTTTTACAGGCCGTCTAGCGGAGCAGTACTTC
CASSFTGRLAEQYF
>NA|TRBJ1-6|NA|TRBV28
TGTGCCAGCAGCCCAAGTCCGGTCCGCGGTTCACCCCTCCACTTT
CASSPSPVRGSPLHF
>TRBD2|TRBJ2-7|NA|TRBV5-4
TGTGCCAGCAGTCCTAGCGGGAGTTTTTACGAGCAGTACTTC
CASSPSGSFYEQYF
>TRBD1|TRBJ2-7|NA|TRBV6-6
TGTGCCAGCAGTTCGCGAGACGACAGGGGTGAGCAGTACTTC
CASSSRDDRGEQYF
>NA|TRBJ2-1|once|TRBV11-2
TGTGCATCAGGGCTAGCGCTCTACAATGAGCAGTTCTTC
CASGLALYNEQFF
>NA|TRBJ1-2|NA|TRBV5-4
TGTGCCAGCAGATATGACAGCTACTATGGCTACACCTTC
CASRYDSYYGYTF
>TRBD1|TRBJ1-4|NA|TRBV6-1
TGTGCCAGCAGTGAATTCCGGTTTTCAGGGGGTAATGAAAAACTGTTTTTT
CASSEFRFSGGNEKLFF